This T cell receptor beta chain was profiled in a study of Tregs in tolerant kidney transplant recipients. Study-wide findings and caveats: Some patients' samples used different primers over time, so nucleotide sequences weren't comparable. Validation in larger populations is needed because few patients were studied. Tolerant patients' donor-specific Tregs expanded beyond overall Tregs, suggesting antigen-driven growth.

Concerning this clone: As yet, its antigen is unknown.

Using immunoSEQ multiplex PCR, the repertoire was profiled, and TCRdb retains in-frame clones only, with some absent. The data contain 50,000 to 75,000 clones, approximately 98% of them singletons. Thawed PBMCs were rested overnight at 37°C with around 200 IU/ml IL-2 before regulatory T cell sorting. The sequence came from a human donor who received a combined kidney and bone marrow transplant. Specimen: Tregs from blood, collected before the transplant.

In DNA form, the CDR3 reads TGTGCCAGCAGTTCCCCAGGTCAGGGGAGTGAGCAGTTCTTC. Its translation is CASSSPGQGSEQFF. The genes are TRBV27 and TRBJ2-1; D may be TRBD1 (6 bases). The germline V gene has CDR1 MNHEY and CDR2 SMNVEV (reference sequence). The CDR3 contains 14 residues. V lost 4 bases and J 9 bases, leaving 16 bases between the germline ends.